Below are 14 T cell receptor beta chains sequenced from a single sample in a study of regulatory T cells in long-lasting Graves disease. Through Arm-PCR of CDR3 regions and iRepertoire HTBI primers, TCR beta libraries were built. MiXCR, applied by TCRdb to the multiplex PCR reads, yields one record per CDR3 protein. The data show 400,000 to 450,000 distinct CDR3 sequences, with about 15% seen just once and around 17% held by the top ten. As to time point: newly diagnosed GD, antithyroid drugs for less than 3 months. TCR sequences were obtained from RNA taken from PBMCs. These data were likewise used in another study, on T cells in Graves' hyperthyroidism and ophthalmopathy.

The sample consisted of peripheral blood mononuclear cells (PBMCs), taken at new diagnosis, from a patient treated with antithyroid drugs. These receptors were obtained from a woman in her 30s with Graves disease.

The chain is built from TRBV2 and TRBJ2-5; D might be TRBD2 (5 bases). The germline V gene has CDR1 SNHLY and CDR2 FYNNEI. The CDR3 is 14 residues long. The germline V and J ends were trimmed by 6 bases and 2 bases, with 13 bases remaining between them. CDR3 amino acids: CASRGRGVQETQYF. CDR3 DNA: TGTGCCAGCAGGGGCCGGGGAGTTCAAGAGACCCAGTACTTC.

A few counts support this clonotype. The rearrangement links TRBV30 to TRBJ2-7; 8 nucleotides line up with TRBD2. Losses at the gene ends were 2 bases for V and 6 bases for J; bases not matched to a gene: 9. The germline V gene encodes CDR1 GTSNPN and CDR2 SVGIG (reference sequence). The CDR3 covers 14 residues. The CDR3 reads CAWSPGLGGGEQYF. Written as DNA, the CDR3 is TGTGCCTGGAGTCCGGGACTAGGGGGTGGCGAGCAGTACTTC.

This clonotype has a count of ten or more. The gene calls are TRBV20-1 and TRBJ2-3; D is perhaps TRBD1 (5 bases). Per the germline V gene, CDR1 is DFQATT and CDR2 is SNEGSKA (reference sequence). V was trimmed by 6 bases and J by 2 bases, leaving 15 bases between them. This CDR3 has 14 amino acids. This chain's CDR3 is CSADGRVDTDTQYF. CDR3 nucleotide sequence: TGCAGTGCCGACGGCAGGGTAGACACAGATACGCAGTATTTT.

Only a few counts were recorded for this clonotype. V and J are TRBV3-1 and TRBJ1-5; TRBD1 might be the D (5 bases). The germline gives CDR1 LGHDT, CDR2 YNNKEL (reference sequence). The length of the CDR3 is 15 residues. The ends were cut back, 4 bases at V and 2 bases at J, with 12 bases in the middle. The CDR3 loop is CASSPGTWGNQPQHF. The CDR3 DNA is TGTGCCAGCAGCCCCGGGACCTGGGGCAATCAGCCCCAGCATTTT.

The sample holds many counts of this clonotype. The V and J genes are TRBV6-2 or TRBV6-3 and TRBJ2-3; 10 nucleotides match TRBD2. This CDR3 contains 14 residues. CDR1 is MNHEY, CDR2 SVGEGT, per germline. Trimming removed 5 bases from V and 6 bases from J; junction bases left unmatched: 5. CDR3 protein: CASSVSGRGDTQYF. DNA for the CDR3: TGTGCCAGCAGTGTAAGCGGGAGGGGGGATACGCAGTATTTT.

Ten or more counts support this clonotype. The chain uses TRBV14 and TRBJ2-1; 8 bases map to TRBD2. CDR1 and CDR2 (germline): SGHDN, FVKESK. V was pared by 4 bases and J by 2 bases, with 7 bases of the junction left unmatched. The CDR3 runs 16 residues. Here the CDR3 DNA reads TGTGCCAGCAGCCCGTGGACTAGCTGGACCTACAATGAGCAGTTCTTC. Its translation is CASSPWTSWTYNEQFF.

This clonotype was detected many times. The chain couples TRBV3-1 to TRBJ1-1, with unresolved D. Trimming took off 0 bases at V and 5 bases at J, with 7 bases between the two ends. CDR1 and CDR2 (germline): LGHDT, YNNKEL (reference sequence). This CDR3 spans 13 amino acids. DNA for the CDR3: TGTGCCAGCAGCCAAGATATAGGGACTGAAGCTTTCTTT. Residues: CASSQDIGTEAFF.

This clonotype was seen ten or more times. The rearrangement joins TRBV27 to TRBJ2-1; 10 nucleotides align to TRBD2. V dropped 5 bases and J dropped 7; count of bases not matched to a gene: 8. The CDR3 totals 15 residues. Germline assignment: CDR1 MNHEY and CDR2 SMNVEV (reference sequence). CDR3 amino acids: CASSPGTSGTNEQFF. The DNA for the CDR3 is TGTGCCAGCAGTCCCGGAACTAGCGGGACGAATGAGCAGTTCTTC.

Regarding this clonotype: One end of the junction is discordant with germline, which a read error may explain. The chain has TRBV4-1 and TRBJ2-7, with 7 bases identical to TRBD1. This CDR3 contains 15 residues. Germline V CDR1 and CDR2: MGHRA, YSYEKL. The CDR3 region is CASSPGTVISYEQYF. The CDR3 DNA reads as TGCGCCAGCAGCCCAGGGACAGTGATCTCCTACGAGCAATACTTC.

This clonotype was observed a handful of times. This sequence joins TRBV15 and TRBJ2-5, with no clear D. CDR1 is LNHNV and CDR2 is YYDKDF in the germline V gene (reference sequence). This CDR3 has 13 residues. V was shortened by 1 base and J by 3 bases, with 6 bases between the two germline ends. The CDR3 protein is CATSRVMEETQYF. The CDR3 DNA reads TGTGCCACCAGCAGAGTGATGGAAGAGACCCAGTACTTC.

The chain carries TRBV7-9 and TRBJ2-7, with D possibly called TRBD1 or TRBD2 (5 bases each). The germline V and J ends were trimmed by 4 bases and 3 bases, with 10 bases remaining between them. The CDR3 is 13 residues long. In germline, CDR1 is SEHNR, CDR2 FQNEAQ (reference sequence). Here the CDR3 reads CASSWGSLYEQYF. The CDR3 DNA reads as TGTGCCAGCAGCTGGGGGAGTCTCTACGAGCAGTACTTC.

The genes are TRBV12-3 or TRBV12-4 and TRBJ2-3, with TRBD2 matching 12 bases. The J segment lost 4 bases and the V segment lost 7 bases, leaving 9 bases of the junction unmatched. CDR3 length: 16 residues. The CDR3 is CASIPTSGRRADTQYF. The CDR3 nucleotides read TGTGCCAGCATCCCGACTAGCGGGAGAAGGGCAGATACGCAGTATTTT.

In its sample, this clonotype was seen a few times. The genes are TRBV4-1 and TRBJ2-2; either TRBD1 or TRBD2 may fit D (5 bases each). V lost 3 bases and J 10 bases, leaving 21 bases between the germline ends. The CDR3 is made up of 16 amino acids. CDR1 is MGHRA, CDR2 YSYEKL, per germline. CDR3 loop: CASSHTGAGEHEELFF. The CDR3 DNA reads as TGCGCCAGCAGCCATACCGGGGCTGGGGAACACGAGGAGCTGTTTTTT.

The sample holds many counts of this clonotype. The chain recombines TRBV7-8 with TRBJ2-7, with 12 bases lining up with TRBD2. The germline V gene encodes CDR1 SGHVS and CDR2 FQNEAQ. The CDR3 is 13 residues long. V dropped 8 bases and J dropped 4; count of bases not matched to a gene: 3. CDR3 sequence (DNA): TGTGCCAGCCTACTAGCGGGAGGTTACGAGCAGTACTTC. Translation: CASLLAGGYEQYF.